These 18 T cell receptor beta chains were all obtained from the same sample, sequenced in a study of CD8 T cells in Susac syndrome. Reverse transcription of about 0.5 to 1 ug RNA was carried out with random hexamers. TCRdb called the immunoSEQ multiplex PCR reads again in MiXCR, with one record for every CDR3 protein. The sample comprises around 160,000 distinct CDR3 sequences, approximately 94% of which are singletons, and about 0.086% rests with the top ten. Input material: CD4+ T cells from PBMCs. These TCRs come from a human donor with multiple sclerosis.

The rearrangement uses TRBV29-1 and TRBJ2-3; the D gene could be TRBD1 or TRBD2 (5 bases each). CDR3 length equals 14 residues. CDR1 SQVTM and CDR2 ANQGSEA come from the germline V gene. V dropped 8 bases and J dropped 0 bases, with 15 bases sitting between them. CDR3: CSHRGDLSTDTQYF. As DNA, the CDR3 is TGCAGCCACCGAGGGGATCTTAGCACAGATACGCAGTATTTT.

This clonotype came up once. V and J are TRBV5-1 and TRBJ1-1; tentative D call: TRBD1 (5 bases). This CDR3 has 14 residues. Deletions cut 4 bases from V and 7 bases from J, with 17 bases between. CDR1 and CDR2 (germline): SGHRS, YFSETQ. The CDR3, as DNA: TGCGCCAGCAGCCAGACCCCGATTGACAGTGAAGCTTTCTTT. It specifies CASSQTPIDSEAFF.

J is TRBJ2-2 and V is TRBV14, with 7 bases fitting TRBD2. The CDR3 runs to 14 residues. Germline CDR1 reads SGHDN; CDR2 reads FVKESK. The junction had 3 bases not matched to a gene; V was cut back by 4 bases and J by 4 bases. Written as DNA, the CDR3 is TGTGCCAGCAGCCTTGGACTAGTCACCGGGGAGCTGTTTTTT. Translation: CASSLGLVTGELFF. Full variable domain (outside the CDR3, taken from reference TRBV14 and TRBJ2-2): EAGVTQFPSHSVIEKGQTVTLRCDPISGHDNLYWYRRVMGKEIKFLLHFVKESKQDESGMPNNRFLAERTGGTYSTLKVQPAELEDSGVYFCASSLGLVTGELFFGEGSRLTVL.

The chain joins TRBV6-2 or TRBV6-3 to TRBJ2-7, with D maybe TRBD2 (7 bases). With 4 bases removed from V and 3 bases from J, the gap between germline ends came to 19 bases. This CDR3 is 16 amino acids long. Per the germline V gene, CDR1 is MNHEY and CDR2 is SVGEGT. The CDR3 protein is CASSLGGGGRYYEQYF. In DNA, the CDR3 is TGTGCCAGCAGTTTGGGAGGGGGAGGACGTTACTACGAGCAGTACTTC.

This sequence joins TRBV28 and TRBJ1-2, with D unclear. The V gene lost 3 bases and the J gene lost 5 bases, with 10 bases spanning the gap. The germline V gene encodes CDR1 MDHEN and CDR2 SYDVKM. This CDR3 is built from 13 residues. The CDR3 DNA follows: TGTGCCAGCAGTTTTAAGGAGAGGTATGGCTACACCTTC. Its protein product is CASSFKERYGYTF.

The rearrangement joins TRBV2 to TRBJ1-5, with 10 positions matching TRBD1. This CDR3 has 15 amino acids. The germline V gene encodes CDR1 SNHLY and CDR2 FYNNEI. V lost 6 bases to trimming and J lost 6 bases; unmatched junction nucleotides: 8. The CDR3 region has the DNA TGTGCCAGCAGGGAGGACAGGGGGGAAGGTCAGCCCCAGCATTTT. Translation gives CASREDRGEGQPQHF.

The chain recombines TRBV29-1 with TRBJ2-1; D possibly matches TRBD1 or TRBD2 (5 bases each). Deletions cut 2 bases from V and 10 bases from J, with 18 bases between. This CDR3 is built from 14 residues. The germline gives CDR1 SQVTM, CDR2 ANQGSEA. The CDR3 protein is CSVEIGVGAREQFF. CDR3 nucleotides: TGCAGCGTTGAAATCGGTGTCGGGGCGCGGGAGCAGTTCTTC.

The chain carries TRBV20-1 and TRBJ1-1, with 7 bases aligning to TRBD1. The CDR3 consists of 14 residues. The ends lost 8 bases at V and 2 bases at J; junction bases unmatched: 11. Germline V lookup: CDR1 DFQATT, CDR2 SNEGSKA (reference sequence). The chain's CDR3 is CSTTGDNINTEAFF. The CDR3 DNA sequence: TGCAGTACTACAGGGGACAATATTAACACTGAAGCTTTCTTT.

In regard to this clonotype: Because the CDR3's place on the DNA is in doubt, the DNA is left out and the CDR3 is given as listed by TCRdb. This sequence joins TRBV12-3 or TRBV12-4 and TRBJ2-7. Both ends counted, the CDR3 spans 13 residues. The CDR3 loop reads CASSFGEGYEQYF.

The chain employs TRBV24-1 and TRBJ2-1; 8 positions match TRBD2. This CDR3 has 15 amino acids. Germline-derived CDR1 and CDR2 are KGHDR and SFDVKD. With V trimmed by 3 bases and J by 3 bases, 3 bases remained unmatched. The CDR3 region has the DNA TGTGCCACCAGTGATCGGACTAGCAGCTACAATGAGCAGTTCTTC. Its protein product is CATSDRTSSYNEQFF.

In its sample, this clonotype was seen once. The CDR3 nucleotides are TGTGCCTGGAAACTTGGGCAGTGGAATGAAAAACTGTTTTTT. Translation: CAWKLGQWNEKLFF. This sequence joins TRBV30 and TRBJ1-4; D not resolved. This CDR3 spans 14 amino acids. The germline V gene has CDR1 GTSNPN and CDR2 SVGIG (reference sequence). Trimming stripped 4 bases from V and 5 bases from J, with 14 bases between.

The chain is built from TRBV20-1 and TRBJ2-5; D is ambiguous. In germline, CDR1 is DFQATT, CDR2 SNEGSKA (reference sequence). This CDR3 has 13 amino acids. Between the trimmed V and J ends, which lost 3 bases and 1 base, there was a span of 9 bases. This chain's CDR3 is CSASIPSQETQYF. Written as DNA, the CDR3 is TGCAGTGCTAGTATCCCGAGCCAAGAGACCCAGTACTTC.

The chain employs TRBV7-2 and TRBJ1-3, with a tentative D call TRBD1 (5 bases). The CDR3 extends over 16 amino acids. Germline V gene data show CDR1 as SGHTA and CDR2 as FQGNSA. V lost 3 bases and J lost 2, with 14 bases in between. The CDR3 loop reads CASSFGRPGTGNTIYF. The CDR3 coding sequence is TGTGCCAGCAGCTTTGGAAGGCCAGGGACTGGAAACACCATATATTTT. The full variable domain, rest sourced from reference TRBV7-2 and TRBJ1-3, is GAGVSQSPSNKVTEKGKDVELRCDPISGHTALYWYRQSLGQGLEFLIYFQGNSAPDKSGLPSDRFSAERTGGSVSTLTIQRTQQEDSAVYLCASSFGRPGTGNTIYFGEGSWLTVV.

This chain uses TRBV20-1 with TRBJ1-1; D is undetermined. The CDR3 is 12 residues long. From germline, CDR1 is DFQATT and CDR2 SNEGSKA (reference sequence). Trimming cost V 3 bases and J 5 bases, with 10 bases left between them. The CDR3 sequence: CSARAGGTEAFF. The CDR3 nucleotides read TGCAGTGCTAGGGCAGGTGGGACTGAAGCTTTCTTT.

The chain is built from TRBV14 and TRBJ2-1; D call uncertain. Germline V gene lookup returns CDR1 SGHDN and CDR2 FVKESK. The CDR3 covers 11 residues. Trimming removed 4 bases from V and 11 bases from J, with 9 bases in between. CDR3 bases: TGTGCCAGCAGCCTTACACCAAAGCAGTTCTTC. Translation: CASSLTPKQFF.

The chain has TRBV2 and TRBJ1-1, with 8 bases fitting TRBD1. The V gene's germline CDR1 is SNHLY and CDR2 FYNNEI. There are 13 residues in the CDR3. The V segment lost 6 bases and the J segment 4 bases; nucleotides outside the gene matches: 4. In DNA form, the CDR3 reads TGTGCCAGCAGCGGACAGGGTATCACTGAAGCTTTCTTT. Translated, it gives CASSGQGITEAFF.

The chain recombines TRBV7-8 with TRBJ2-1; maybe TRBD1 (5 bases). The CDR3 runs to 18 residues. CDR1 and CDR2 (germline): SGHVS, FQNEAQ. V was shortened by 5 bases and J by 6 bases, with 26 bases between the two germline ends. The CDR3 nucleotides are TGTGCCAGCAGCACTCTTAGGGCAGGGCAGCGATCAGGCAATGAGCAGTTCTTC. Its translation is CASSTLRAGQRSGNEQFF. The complete variable domain, with remaining parts taken from reference TRBV7-8 and TRBJ2-1, reads GAGVSQSPRYKVAKRGQDVALRCDPISGHVSLFWYQQALGQGPEFLTYFQNEAQLDKSGLPSDRFFAERPEGSVSTLKIQRTQQEDSAVYLCASSTLRAGQRSGNEQFFGPGTRLTVL.

This CDR3 is CASSSPTGGNQPQHF. The CDR3 region has the DNA TGTGCCAGCAGCTCTCCGACAGGGGGGAATCAGCCCCAGCATTTT. This rearrangement joins TRBV7-9 to TRBJ1-5; 9 bases match TRBD1. V shed 4 bases and J 4 bases; nucleotides not matched to a gene: 5. The CDR3 loop spans 15 amino acids. CDR1 and CDR2 from the germline V gene are SEHNR and FQNEAQ (reference sequence).